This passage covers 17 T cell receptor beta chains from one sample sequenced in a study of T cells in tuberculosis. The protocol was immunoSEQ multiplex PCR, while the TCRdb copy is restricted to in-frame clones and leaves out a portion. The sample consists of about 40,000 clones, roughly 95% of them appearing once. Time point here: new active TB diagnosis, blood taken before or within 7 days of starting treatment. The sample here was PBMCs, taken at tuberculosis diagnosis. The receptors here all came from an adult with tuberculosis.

The CDR3 loop is CASRATGEKLFF. DNA for the CDR3: TGTGCCAGCAGGGCCACAGGGGAAAAACTGTTTTTT. The chain combines TRBV6-1 with TRBJ1-4, with TRBD1 as a possible D gene (6 bases). CDR1 is MNHNS, CDR2 SASEGT, per germline. The CDR3 has 12 residues. The ends were cut back, 6 bases at V and 8 bases at J, with 10 bases in the middle.

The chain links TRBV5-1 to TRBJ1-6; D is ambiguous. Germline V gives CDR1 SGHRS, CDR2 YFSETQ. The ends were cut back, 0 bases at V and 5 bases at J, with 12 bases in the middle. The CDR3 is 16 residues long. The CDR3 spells CASSLGRRENNSPLHF. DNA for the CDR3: TGCGCCAGCAGCTTGGGCCGACGGGAGAATAATTCACCCCTCCACTTT.

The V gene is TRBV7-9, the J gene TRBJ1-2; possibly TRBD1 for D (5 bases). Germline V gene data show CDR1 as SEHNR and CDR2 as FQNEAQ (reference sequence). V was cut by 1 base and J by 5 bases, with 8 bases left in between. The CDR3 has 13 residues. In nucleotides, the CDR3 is TGTGCCAGCAGCTTAGACAGGATGTATGGCTACACCTTC. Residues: CASSLDRMYGYTF.

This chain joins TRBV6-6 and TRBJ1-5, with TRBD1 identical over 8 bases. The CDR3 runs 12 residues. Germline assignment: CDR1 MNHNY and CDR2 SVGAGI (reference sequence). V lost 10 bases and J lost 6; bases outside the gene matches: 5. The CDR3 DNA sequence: TGTGCCACCAGGACAGGGCTTCAGCCCCAGCATTTT. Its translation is CATRTGLQPQHF.

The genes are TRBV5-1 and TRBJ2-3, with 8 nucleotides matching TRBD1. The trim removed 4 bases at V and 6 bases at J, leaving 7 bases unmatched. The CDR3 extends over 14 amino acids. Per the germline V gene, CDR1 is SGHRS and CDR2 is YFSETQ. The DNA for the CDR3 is TGCGCCAGCAGCACCGGACAGGGCCCCGATACGCAGTATTTT. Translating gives CASSTGQGPDTQYF.

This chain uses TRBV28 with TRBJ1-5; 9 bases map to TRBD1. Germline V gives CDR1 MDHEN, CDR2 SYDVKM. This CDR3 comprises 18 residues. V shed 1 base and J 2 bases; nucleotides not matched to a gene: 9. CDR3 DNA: TGTGCCAGCAGTTTATTCGGACAGGGGCTATCGGGCAATCAGCCCCAGCATTTT. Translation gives CASSLFGQGLSGNQPQHF. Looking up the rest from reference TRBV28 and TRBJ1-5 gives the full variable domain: DVKVTQSSRYLVKRTGEKVFLECVQDMDHENMFWYRQDPGLGLRLIYFSYDVKMKEKGDIPEGYSVSREKKERFSLILESASTNQTSMYLCASSLFGQGLSGNQPQHFGDGTRLSIL.

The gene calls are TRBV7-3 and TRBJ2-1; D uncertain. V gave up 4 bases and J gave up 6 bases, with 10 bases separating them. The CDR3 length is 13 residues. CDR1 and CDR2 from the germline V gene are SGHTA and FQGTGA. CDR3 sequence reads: CASSYELGNEQFF. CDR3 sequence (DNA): TGTGCCAGCAGCTATGAGCTCGGCAATGAGCAGTTCTTC.

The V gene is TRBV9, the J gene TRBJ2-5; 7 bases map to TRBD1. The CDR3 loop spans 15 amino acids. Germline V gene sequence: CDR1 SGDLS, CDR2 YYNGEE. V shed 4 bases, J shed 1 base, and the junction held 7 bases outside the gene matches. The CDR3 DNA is TGTGCCAGCAGCCTTTGGACAGGACCCCAAGAGACCCAGTACTTC. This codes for CASSLWTGPQETQYF.

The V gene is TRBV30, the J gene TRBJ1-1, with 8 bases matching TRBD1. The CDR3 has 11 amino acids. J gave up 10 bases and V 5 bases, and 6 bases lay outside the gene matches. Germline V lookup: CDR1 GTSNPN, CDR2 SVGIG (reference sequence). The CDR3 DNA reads TGTGCCTGGGACAACAGGGGGGGAGCTTTCTTT. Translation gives CAWDNRGGAFF. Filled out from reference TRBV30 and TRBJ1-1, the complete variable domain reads SQTIHQWPATLVQPVGSPLSLECTVEGTSNPNLYWYRQAAGRGLQLLFYSVGIGQISSEVPQNLSASRPQDRQFILSSKKLLLSDSGFYLCAWDNRGGAFFGQGTRLTVV.

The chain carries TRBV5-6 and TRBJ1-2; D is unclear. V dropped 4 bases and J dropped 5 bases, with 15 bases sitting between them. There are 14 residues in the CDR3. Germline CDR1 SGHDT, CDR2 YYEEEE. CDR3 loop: CASSLAGNQYGYTF. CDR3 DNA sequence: TGTGCCAGCAGCCTGGCGGGGAACCAATATGGCTACACCTTC.

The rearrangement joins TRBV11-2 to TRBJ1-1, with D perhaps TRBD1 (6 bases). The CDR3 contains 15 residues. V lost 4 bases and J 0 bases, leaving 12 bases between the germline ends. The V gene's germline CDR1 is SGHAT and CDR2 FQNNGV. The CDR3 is CASSSPGVMNTEAFF. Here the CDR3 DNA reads TGTGCCAGCAGCTCCCCAGGGGTTATGAACACTGAAGCTTTCTTT.

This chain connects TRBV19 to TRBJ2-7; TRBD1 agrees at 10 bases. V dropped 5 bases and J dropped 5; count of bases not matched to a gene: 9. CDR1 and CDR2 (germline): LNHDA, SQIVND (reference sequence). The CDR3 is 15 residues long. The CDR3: CASSLGQGMVNEQYF. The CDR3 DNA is TGTGCCAGTAGTCTGGGACAGGGGATGGTAAACGAGCAGTACTTC.

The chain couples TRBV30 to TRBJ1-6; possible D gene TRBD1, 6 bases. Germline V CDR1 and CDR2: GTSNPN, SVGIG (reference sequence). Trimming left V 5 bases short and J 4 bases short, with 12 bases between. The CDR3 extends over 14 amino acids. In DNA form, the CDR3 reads TGTGCCTGGGGAGAAACAGGGTATAATTCACCCCTCCACTTT. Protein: CAWGETGYNSPLHF.

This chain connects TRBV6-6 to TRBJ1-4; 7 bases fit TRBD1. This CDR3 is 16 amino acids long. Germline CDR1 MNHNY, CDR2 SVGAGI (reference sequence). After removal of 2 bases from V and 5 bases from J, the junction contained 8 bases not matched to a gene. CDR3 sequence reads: CASSYPSRGPNEKLFF. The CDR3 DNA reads TGTGCCAGCAGTTACCCAAGTAGGGGGCCGAATGAAAAACTGTTTTTT.

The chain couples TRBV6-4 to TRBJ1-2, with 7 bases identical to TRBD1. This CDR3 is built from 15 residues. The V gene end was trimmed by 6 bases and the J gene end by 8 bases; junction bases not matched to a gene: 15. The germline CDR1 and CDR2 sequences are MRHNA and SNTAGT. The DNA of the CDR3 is TGTGCCAGCAGGCAGGGGGGATCGCGTAAGGAAGGCTACACCTTC. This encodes CASRQGGSRKEGYTF.

CDR3 DNA sequence: TGCGCCAGCAGCCTATCTCTCGGAGTCGGGACAGATACGCAGTATTTT. As protein: CASSLSLGVGTDTQYF. The rearrangement joins TRBV4-1 to TRBJ2-3; D gene ambiguous. Trimming took 4 bases from V and 3 from J, leaving 17 bases between them. Germline V lookup: CDR1 MGHRA, CDR2 YSYEKL. The CDR3 runs to 16 residues.

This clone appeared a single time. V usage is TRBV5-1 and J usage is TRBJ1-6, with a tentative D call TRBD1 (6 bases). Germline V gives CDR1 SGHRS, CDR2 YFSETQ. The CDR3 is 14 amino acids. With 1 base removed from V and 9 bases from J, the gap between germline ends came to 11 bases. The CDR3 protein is CASSLTGNSSPLHF. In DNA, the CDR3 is TGCGCCAGCAGCTTGACAGGGAATTCTTCACCCCTCCACTTT.